Below, one TCR beta chain is given with its context. The sample belongs to a study of Ad26.COV2.S vaccination and SARS-CoV-2 variants. The assay was immunoSEQ multiplex PCR, and TCRdb's table has in-frame clones only and misses some. Found here are around 400,000 clones, roughly 80% of them singletons; the top ten hold about 8%. Trimming removed 1 base at V and 1 base at J, with 17 bases between. Germline-derived CDR1 and CDR2 are LGHNA and YSLEER. CDR3 length: 18 amino acids. Treatment here: about 20 received Ad26.COV2.S at low or high dose, single or two shots; several received placebo; per-sample allocation not given. The study sampled participants on day 63 after the first vaccine or placebo injection.

The sequencing used peripheral blood, collected in a trial of Ad26.COV2.S vaccine versus placebo. The chain is built from TRBV4-3 and TRBJ2-1; the D gene is possibly TRBD2 (6 bases). The origin of this receptor is a person between 18 and 65 years old who received the Ad26.COV2.S COVID-19 vaccine or a placebo. CDR3 sequence reads: CASSQVGGAGRSYNEQFF. CDR3 sequence (DNA): TGCGCCAGCAGCCAAGTCGGAGGGGCGGGGCGGTCCTACAATGAGCAGTTCTTC.